This T cell receptor beta chain was identified during a study of shared clonotypes between healthy human individuals. Points on this clone: Its target is not known.

An assay was performed, and its level was deep. Original methodology: ImmunoSEQ yielded junction-only sequences lacking quality scores, so filtering differed. Method: immunoSEQ multiplex PCR; TCRdb's copy keeps in-frame clones and lacks some. The V and J calls and clone size are taken from that table; D and trimming were inferred from the DNA. The table has around 510,000 clones, around 80% seen once. Study results and limitations: Among donors, sharing of clonotypes was expected to be affected by sequencing depth.

The sample was PBMCs. The sequence was obtained from a woman between 40 and 50 years old in good health. Some clones in this sample may be carry-over from other donors' samples.

The CDR3 region is CATSRDRNSYNEQFF. The CDR3, as DNA: TGTGCCACCAGCAGAGACAGGAACTCCTACAATGAGCAGTTCTTC. The chain combines TRBV15 with TRBJ2-1; D remains unclear. The V end was cut by 0 bases, the J end by 0 bases, with 6 bases between. The CDR3 length is 15 residues. Germline V gives CDR1 LNHNV, CDR2 YYDKDF (reference sequence). The variable domain in full, completed from reference TRBV15 and TRBJ2-1, reads DAMVIQNPRYQVTQFGKPVTLSCSQTLNHNVMYWYQQKSSQAPKLLFHYYDKDFNNEADTPDNFQSRRPNTSFCFLDIRSPGLGDTAMYLCATSRDRNSYNEQFFGPGTRLTVL.